The text below deals with one T cell receptor beta chain. Its antigen remains unidentified. The data originate from a study of PD-1 blockade in mismatch repair-deficient tumors. Study information: Enrolled about 2013-2017, patients had progressing, pretreated mismatch repair-deficient cancers of more than ten types.

There are 14 residues in the CDR3. V was shortened by 4 bases and J by 5 bases, with 15 bases between the two germline ends. CDR1 is SGHRS and CDR2 is YFSETQ in the germline V gene. Study-wide results and limits: Rapid post-treatment expansion, then contraction, generally preceding radiologic response, marked tumor-resident clones.

Mismatch repair deficiency was confirmed in all patients, by PCR or immunohistochemistry. The TCR-sequenced patients were a few responders to pembrolizumab. Profiled with immunoSEQ multiplex PCR; TCRdb holds only in-frame clones, not every one. The repertoire holds 30,000 to 45,000 clones, roughly 88% seen once, with 1.1% in the top ten. This TCR came from an adult with mismatch repair-deficient cancer. Here the sequenced sample was PBMCs, taken 38 to 40 weeks after starting pembrolizumab. This sequence joins TRBV5-1 and TRBJ1-1; D might be TRBD1 (6 bases). CDR3 sequence reads: CASSPNRDETEAFF. CDR3 nucleotides: TGCGCCAGCAGCCCCAACAGGGATGAGACTGAAGCTTTCTTT.